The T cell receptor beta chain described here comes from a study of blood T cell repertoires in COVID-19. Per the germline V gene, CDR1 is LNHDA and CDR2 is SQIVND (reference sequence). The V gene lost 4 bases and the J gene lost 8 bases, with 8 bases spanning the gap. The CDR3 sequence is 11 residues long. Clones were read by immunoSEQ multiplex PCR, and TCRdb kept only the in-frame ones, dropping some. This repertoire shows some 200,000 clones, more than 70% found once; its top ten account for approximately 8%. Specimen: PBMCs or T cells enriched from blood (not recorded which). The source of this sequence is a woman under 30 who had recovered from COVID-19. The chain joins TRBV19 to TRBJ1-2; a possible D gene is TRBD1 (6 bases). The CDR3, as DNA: TGTGCCAGTAGTAGAGGGGGAGGCTACACCTTC. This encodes CASSRGGGYTF.